The clone carrying this T cell receptor (beta chain) was counted a single time. This could be a read error, since a much larger clone is one nucleotide away. Germline V gene sequence: CDR1 ENHRY, CDR2 SYGVKD. CDR3 length equals 11 residues. V lost 5 bases and J 1 base, leaving 2 bases between the germline ends. This sample is part of a study of T cells after yellow fever vaccination. Using its own MiXCR run on the 5' RACE reads, TCRdb lists one record per CDR3 protein. The table has around 300,000 distinct CDR3 sequences, approximately 4% seen once. The TCR comes from a man between 18 and 29 years old who received the YFV17D yellow fever vaccine. The chain has TRBV10-3 and TRBJ1-2; no clear D gene. Sequencing used PBMCs, obtained 15 days after the yellow fever booster vaccination. The CDR3 loop is CAISNNYGYTF. CDR3 DNA: TGTGCCATCAGTAATAACTATGGCTACACCTTC.